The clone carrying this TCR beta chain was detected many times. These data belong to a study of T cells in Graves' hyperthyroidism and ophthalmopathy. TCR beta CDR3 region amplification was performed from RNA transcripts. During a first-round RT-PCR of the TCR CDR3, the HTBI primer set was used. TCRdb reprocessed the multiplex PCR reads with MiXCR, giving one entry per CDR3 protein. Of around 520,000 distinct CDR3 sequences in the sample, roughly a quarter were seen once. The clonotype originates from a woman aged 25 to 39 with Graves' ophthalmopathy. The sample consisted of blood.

The CDR3 nucleotides are TGCAGTGCTAGAGAACCAGGGAGTGGGAACACTGAAGCTTTCTTT. It yields the protein CSAREPGSGNTEAFF. The chain joins TRBV20-1 to TRBJ1-1, with TRBD1 as a possible D gene (5 bases). Germline assignment: CDR1 DFQATT and CDR2 SNEGSKA (reference sequence). This CDR3 is 15 amino acids long. Trimming removed 0 bases at V and 1 base at J, with 12 bases between.